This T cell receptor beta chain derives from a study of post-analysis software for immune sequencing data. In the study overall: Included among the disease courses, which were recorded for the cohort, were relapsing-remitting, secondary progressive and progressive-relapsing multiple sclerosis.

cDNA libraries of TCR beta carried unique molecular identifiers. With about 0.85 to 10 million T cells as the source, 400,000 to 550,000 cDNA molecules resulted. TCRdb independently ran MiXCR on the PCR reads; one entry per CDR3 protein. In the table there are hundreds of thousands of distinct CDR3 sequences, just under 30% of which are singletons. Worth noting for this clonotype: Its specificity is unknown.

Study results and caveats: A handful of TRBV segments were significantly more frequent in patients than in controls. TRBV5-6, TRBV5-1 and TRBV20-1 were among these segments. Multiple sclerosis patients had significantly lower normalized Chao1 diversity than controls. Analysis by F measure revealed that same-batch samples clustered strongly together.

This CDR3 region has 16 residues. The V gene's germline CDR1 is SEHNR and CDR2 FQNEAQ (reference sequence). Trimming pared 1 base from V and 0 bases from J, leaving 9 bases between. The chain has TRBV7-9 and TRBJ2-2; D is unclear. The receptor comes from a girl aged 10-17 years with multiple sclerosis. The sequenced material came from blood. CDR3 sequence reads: CASSLVVPANTGELFF. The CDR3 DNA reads TGTGCCAGCAGCTTAGTGGTTCCCGCGAACACCGGGGAGCTGTTTTTT.